The present TCR beta chain was sequenced within a study of CD8 T cells in ankylosing spondylitis. General study results and limits: A motif of 8 or 9 highly homologous TCR beta variants was seen as apparently characteristic of ankylosing spondylitis blood.

A remark on this clonotype: Its antigen is not identified.

One entry per CDR3 protein, called by TCRdb with MiXCR from the 5' RACE reads. The sample lists some 840,000 distinct CDR3 sequences; around 11% were seen once. Germline V gene data show CDR1 as KGHSH and CDR2 as LQKENI. The germline V and J ends were trimmed by 2 bases and 2 bases, with 9 bases remaining between them. The CDR3 totals 15 residues. The origin of this receptor is a male donor with ankylosing spondylitis. This sequence joins TRBV18 and TRBJ2-2; possibly TRBD1 for D (5 bases). The sequencing input was blood, either unsorted or a sorted T cell fraction (not recorded which). The CDR3 DNA reads as TGTGCCAGCTCACCAAAGGGGCCCAACACCGGGGAGCTGTTTTTT. It translates to CASSPKGPNTGELFF.